One and the same sample provided the 21 T cell receptor beta chains below, sequenced in a study of T cell repertoires in cytomegalovirus infection (dated by TCRdb to about 2019). Their cognate antigens are unknown. TCRdb lists the instrument as Illumina HiSeq 1500. Using fastp at Q25 and MiXCR, TCRdb reprocessed the public reads and kept productive beta chains. Merged by CDR3 protein, the rows form single entries marked with the most common genes and DNA. The sample table records 900,000 to 950,000 distinct CDR3 sequences; about a third of these occur just once. Of the sample, around an eighth is held by the ten largest clones. Per the publication, the treatment or condition label means: in vitro stimulation with specific CMV peptide epitopes to enrich CMV-specific T cells. Sequenced here: cultured CD8+ T cells from PBMCs, sampled from culture after CMV antigen stimulation. These receptors were collected from a human donor in good health (CMV status not recorded). Some clones in this sample may be carry-over from other donors' samples.

This clonotype turned up a few times. The chain uses TRBV19 and TRBJ1-1; 10 positions match TRBD1. The ends lost 3 bases at V and 5 bases at J; junction bases unmatched: 9. The CDR3 covers 16 residues. CDR1 and CDR2 from the germline V gene are LNHDA and SQIVND (reference sequence). The CDR3 here is CASSIAGTGDLTEAFF. In DNA form, the CDR3 reads TGTGCCAGTAGTATTGCTGGGACAGGGGACCTTACTGAAGCTTTCTTT.

The gene calls are TRBV29-1 and TRBJ1-1; possible D gene TRBD1, 5 bases. The CDR3 runs 14 residues. Germline V gives CDR1 SQVTM, CDR2 ANQGSEA. The V end lost 6 bases, the J end lost 0 bases, and 14 bases lay between the germline ends. The CDR3 DNA sequence: TGCAGCGTGGCTACAGGAAAACTGAACACTGAAGCTTTCTTT. Translating it yields CSVATGKLNTEAFF. Supplemented by reference TRBV29-1 and TRBJ1-1, the full variable domain reads SAVISQKPSRDICQRGTSLTIQCQVDSQVTMMFWYRQQPGQSLTLIATANQGSEATYESGFVIDKFPISRPNLTFSTLTVSNMSPEDSSIYLCSVATGKLNTEAFFGQGTRLTVV.

The rearrangement uses TRBV19 and TRBJ2-3; D may be TRBD1 (5 bases). The V gene's germline CDR1 is LNHDA and CDR2 SQIVND (reference sequence). Trimming removed 5 bases at V and 0 bases at J, with 9 bases between. This CDR3 has 14 amino acids. The CDR3 nucleotides are TGTGCCAGTAGTTCACAGGTTAGCACAGATACGCAGTATTTT. This translates into CASSSQVSTDTQYF.

This clonotype was detected a few times. The chain carries TRBV12-3 or TRBV12-4 and TRBJ2-5; D unresolved. This CDR3 spans 11 amino acids. The V end lost 9 bases, the J end lost 4 bases, and 9 bases lay between the germline ends. CDR3 loop: CASRKGETQYF. The DNA of the CDR3 is TGTGCCAGTCGGAAGGGAGAGACCCAGTACTTC.

A few counts support this clonotype. The chain links TRBV5-4 to TRBJ1-5; no clear D. The CDR3 consists of 14 residues. V gave up 0 bases and J gave up 2 bases, with 6 bases separating them. Germline V CDR1 and CDR2: SGHNT, YYREEE (reference sequence). CDR3 DNA sequence: TGTGCCAGCAGCTTGGACAAGGGCAATCAGCCCCAGCATTTT. It yields the protein CASSLDKGNQPQHF.

This clonotype showed up just a few times. The CDR3 DNA sequence: TGTGCCAGCAGTTTCCGCGCCCACCCAGTTGCCGGGGACCCGCCCGGGGAGACCCAGTACTTC. Translated: CASSFRAHPVAGDPPGETQYF. The chain carries TRBV27 and TRBJ2-5; the D gene could be TRBD1 or TRBD2 (5 bases each). Germline loops: CDR1 MNHEY, CDR2 SMNVEV (reference sequence). This CDR3 has 21 amino acids. The V gene lost 3 bases and the J gene lost 5 bases, with 34 bases spanning the gap.

The chain has TRBV7-4 and TRBJ2-3; weak D call: TRBD2 (6 bases). Germline V gene data show CDR1 as SGHVT and CDR2 as SQSDAQ. Trimming pared 3 bases from V and 8 bases from J, leaving 9 bases between. The CDR3 runs 12 residues. CDR3: CASSFSSVTQYF. DNA of the CDR3: TGTGCCAGCAGCTTTTCTAGCGTTACGCAGTATTTT.

With respect to this clonotype: Its ends do not fully match the called genes, so a read error is possible. The gene calls are TRBV6-8 and TRBJ2-1; no firm D call. CDR1 MNHGY and CDR2 SAAAGT come from the germline V gene. This CDR3 has 16 amino acids. As DNA, the CDR3 is TGTGTCAGCAGTTACTCCAGTGGCCTCTCCTACAATGAGCAGTTCTTC. It is translated as CVSSYSSGLSYNEQFF.

The V gene is TRBV6-1, the J gene TRBJ2-7, with D unclear. This CDR3 is 13 amino acids long. Trimming stripped 10 bases from V and 2 bases from J, with 15 bases between. Germline V lookup: CDR1 MNHNS, CDR2 SASEGT. CDR3 sequence: CAIPGSDTYEQYF. The CDR3 DNA sequence: TGTGCCATCCCAGGTTCGGATACCTACGAGCAGTACTTC.

The chain is built from TRBV12-3 or TRBV12-4 and TRBJ1-5; a possible D gene is TRBD1 (5 bases). With 5 bases removed from V and 6 bases from J, the gap between germline ends came to 17 bases. The CDR3 sequence is 15 residues long. The CDR3 nucleotides read TGTGCCAGCAGTCCTCCGGGGGGTCGGGGTCAGCCCCAGCATTTT. Amino acids: CASSPPGGRGQPQHF.

On this clonotype: Given a much more abundant clone one base away, this may be a read error. This chain joins TRBV12-3 or TRBV12-4 and TRBJ1-2, with TRBD1 matching 7 bases. V shed 5 bases, J shed 6 bases, and the junction held 12 bases outside the gene matches. CDR3 length equals 15 residues. The CDR3 sequence is CASSPENRGRNGYTF. The CDR3 DNA follows: TGTGCCAGCAGTCCGGAAAACAGGGGAAGGAATGGCTACACCTTC.

The rearrangement links TRBV19 to TRBJ1-5; D ambiguous. The germline V gene encodes CDR1 LNHDA and CDR2 SQIVND (reference sequence). Trimming shortened V by 3 bases and J by 10 bases, and 19 bases separated the two germline ends. This CDR3 has 15 residues. The CDR3 loop reads CASSIFRLSGIPQHF. The DNA for the CDR3 is TGTGCCAGTAGTATCTTCAGACTTTCTGGTATCCCCCAGCATTTT.

This clonotype was seen only a few times. The chain carries TRBV4-1 and TRBJ2-1; D ambiguous. CDR3 length: 12 residues. Germline CDR1 is MGHRA and CDR2 is YSYEKL. Trimming cost V 2 bases and J 5 bases, with 4 bases left between them. The CDR3 DNA sequence: TGCGCCAGCAGCCAACCCGACAATGAGCAGTTCTTC. Amino acids: CASSQPDNEQFF.

The chain employs TRBV12-3 or TRBV12-4 and TRBJ2-3, with 9 nucleotides matching TRBD2. The length of the CDR3 is 15 residues. The J segment lost 5 bases and the V segment lost 8 bases, leaving 11 bases of the junction unmatched. CDR3 in amino acids: CASSSQRRGGDTQYF. The DNA for the CDR3 is TGTGCCAGCTCCTCACAACGGCGGGGGGGAGATACGCAGTATTTT.

This clonotype appeared a single time. The chain combines TRBV6-8 with TRBJ1-5, with D perhaps matching TRBD1 (6 bases). The CDR3 totals 14 residues. The germline V gene encodes CDR1 MNHGY and CDR2 SAAAGT. V was trimmed by 5 bases and J by 11 bases, leaving 19 bases between them. In DNA form, the CDR3 reads TGTGCCAGCAGTGGGTGGGACAACCCAAGAGCCCAGCATTTT. Translated: CASSGWDNPRAQHF.

The chain joins TRBV25-1 to TRBJ1-2; D is possibly TRBD1 (5 bases). Germline V CDR1 and CDR2: MGHDK, SYGVNS. The CDR3 has 17 amino acids. Trimming took 0 bases from V and 8 from J, leaving 22 bases between them. The CDR3 DNA reads TGTGCCAGCAGTGAATATTTGGGGGTACCGAACCAGGAGGGCTACACCTTC. It encodes CASSEYLGVPNQEGYTF.

The rearrangement links TRBV10-3 to TRBJ2-1; 8 positions agree with TRBD1. The CDR3 is 16 amino acids. V shed 6 bases, J shed 6 bases, and the junction held 13 bases outside the gene matches. Germline V gene lookup returns CDR1 ENHRY and CDR2 SYGVKD. The CDR3 bases are TGTGCCATCAGGAGGAGTCGACAGGGGCATGTCAATGAGCAGTTCTTC. It encodes CAIRRSRQGHVNEQFF.

This clonotype was observed a few times. This rearrangement joins TRBV7-9 to TRBJ2-7, with D perhaps matching TRBD1 (5 bases). Germline values: CDR1 SEHNR, CDR2 FQNEAQ (reference sequence). CDR3 length: 16 residues. Trimming stripped 5 bases from V and 0 bases from J, with 17 bases between. The CDR3 reads CASSHPRAPSSYEQYF. Here the CDR3 DNA reads TGTGCCAGCAGCCATCCCAGGGCCCCCAGCTCCTACGAGCAGTACTTC.

The V and J genes are TRBV5-5 and TRBJ1-6; 7 nucleotides agree with TRBD1. V lost 2 bases, J lost 4 bases, and 6 bases stayed unmatched. The CDR3 length is 16 residues. Per the germline V gene, CDR1 is SGHKS and CDR2 is YYEKEE (reference sequence). The CDR3 nucleotides are TGTGCCAGCAGCTTAGGGGACAGAAGATATAATTCACCCCTCCACTTT. Translation gives CASSLGDRRYNSPLHF.

This chain uses TRBV5-4 with TRBJ2-1, with D unresolved. Trimming removed 3 bases at V and 7 bases at J, with 8 bases between. The CDR3 consists of 12 residues. Germline CDR1 SGHNT, CDR2 YYREEE (reference sequence). The CDR3 DNA is TGTGCCAGCAGCTGGCAGGATAATGAGCAGTTCTTC. Translation: CASSWQDNEQFF.

The gene calls are TRBV18 and TRBJ2-6; possible D gene TRBD1, 6 bases. This CDR3 comprises 18 residues. CDR1 is KGHSH, CDR2 LQKENI, per germline. V lost 3 bases, J lost 2 bases, and 17 bases lay in between. As DNA, the CDR3 is TGTGCCAGCTCACCGACTGGGGGCCCGGTGGCTGGGGCCAACGTCCTGACTTTC. Translation: CASSPTGGPVAGANVLTF.